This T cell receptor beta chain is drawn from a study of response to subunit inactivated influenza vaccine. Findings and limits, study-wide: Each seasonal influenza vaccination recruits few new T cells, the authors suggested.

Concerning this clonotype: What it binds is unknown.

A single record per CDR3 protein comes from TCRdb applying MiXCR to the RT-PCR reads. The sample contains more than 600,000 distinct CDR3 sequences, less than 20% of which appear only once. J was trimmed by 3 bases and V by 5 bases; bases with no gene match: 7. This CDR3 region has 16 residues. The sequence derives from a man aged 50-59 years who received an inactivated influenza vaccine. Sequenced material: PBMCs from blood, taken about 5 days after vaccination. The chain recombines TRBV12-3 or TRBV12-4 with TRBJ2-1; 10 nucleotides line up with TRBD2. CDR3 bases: TGTGCCAGCAGTCCAATTGCTAGCGGGGGCTACAATGAGCAGTTCTTC. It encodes CASSPIASGGYNEQFF.